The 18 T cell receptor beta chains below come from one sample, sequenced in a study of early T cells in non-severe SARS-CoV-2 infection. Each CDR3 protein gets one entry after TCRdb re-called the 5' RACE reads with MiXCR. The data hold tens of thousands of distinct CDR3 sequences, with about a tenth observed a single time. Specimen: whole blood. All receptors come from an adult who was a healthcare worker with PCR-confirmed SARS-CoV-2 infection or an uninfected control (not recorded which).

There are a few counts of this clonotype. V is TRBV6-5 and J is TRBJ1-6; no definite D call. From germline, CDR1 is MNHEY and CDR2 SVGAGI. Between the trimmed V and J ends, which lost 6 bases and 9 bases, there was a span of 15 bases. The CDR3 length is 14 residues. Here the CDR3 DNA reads TGTGCCAGCAGCCTTGACCCATCTGGTTCACCCCTCCACTTT. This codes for CASSLDPSGSPLHF.

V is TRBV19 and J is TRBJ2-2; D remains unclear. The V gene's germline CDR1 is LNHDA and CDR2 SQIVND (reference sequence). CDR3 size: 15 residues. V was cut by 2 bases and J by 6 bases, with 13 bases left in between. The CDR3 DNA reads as TGTGCCAGTAGTATAAATACTGCTTCCCCCGGGGAGCTGTTTTTT. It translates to CASSINTASPGELFF.

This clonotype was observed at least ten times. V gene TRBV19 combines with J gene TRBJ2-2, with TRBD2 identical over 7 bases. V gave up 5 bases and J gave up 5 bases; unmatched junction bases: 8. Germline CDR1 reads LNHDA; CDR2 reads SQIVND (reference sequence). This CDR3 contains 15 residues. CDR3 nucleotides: TGTGCCAGTAGTGAGCAGGGACTAAAGACCGGGGAGCTGTTTTTT. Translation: CASSEQGLKTGELFF. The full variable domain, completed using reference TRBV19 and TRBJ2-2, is DGGITQSPKYLFRKEGQNVTLSCEQNLNHDAMYWYRQDPGQGLRLIYYSQIVNDFQKGDIAEGYSVSREKKESFPLTVTSAQKNPTAFYLCASSEQGLKTGELFFGEGSRLTVL.

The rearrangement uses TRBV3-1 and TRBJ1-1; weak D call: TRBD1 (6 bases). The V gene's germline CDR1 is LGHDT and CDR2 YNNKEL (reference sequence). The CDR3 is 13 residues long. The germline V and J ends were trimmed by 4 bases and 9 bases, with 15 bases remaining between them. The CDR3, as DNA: TGTGCCAGCAGCCCTTCGGACCAGGGGCAAGCTTTCTTT. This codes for CASSPSDQGQAFF.

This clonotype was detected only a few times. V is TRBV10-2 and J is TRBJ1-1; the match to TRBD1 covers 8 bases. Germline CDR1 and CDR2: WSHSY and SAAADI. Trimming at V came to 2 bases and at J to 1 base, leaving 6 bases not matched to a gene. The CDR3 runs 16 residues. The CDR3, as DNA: TGCGCCAGCAGTGAGGTGGACAGGGTAGGGAACACTGAAGCTTTCTTT. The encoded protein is CASSEVDRVGNTEAFF.

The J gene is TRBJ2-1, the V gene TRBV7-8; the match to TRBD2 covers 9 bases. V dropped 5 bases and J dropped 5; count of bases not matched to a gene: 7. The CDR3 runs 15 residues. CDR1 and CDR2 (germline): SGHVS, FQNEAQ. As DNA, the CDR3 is TGTGCCAGCAGCCAGGTTAGCGGGAGACACAATGAGCAGTTCTTC. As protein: CASSQVSGRHNEQFF.

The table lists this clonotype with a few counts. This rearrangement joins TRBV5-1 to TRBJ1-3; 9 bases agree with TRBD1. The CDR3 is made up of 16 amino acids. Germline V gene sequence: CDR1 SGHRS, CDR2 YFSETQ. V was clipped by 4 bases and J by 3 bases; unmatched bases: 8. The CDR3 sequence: CASSLSYRGLGNTIYF. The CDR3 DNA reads TGCGCCAGCAGCCTATCTTACAGGGGGCTTGGAAACACCATATATTTT. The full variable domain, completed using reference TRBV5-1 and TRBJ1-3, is KAGVTQTPRYLIKTRGQQVTLSCSPISGHRSVSWYQQTPGQGLQFLFEYFSETQRNKGNFPGRFSGRQFSNSRSEMNVSTLELGDSALYLCASSLSYRGLGNTIYFGEGSWLTVV.

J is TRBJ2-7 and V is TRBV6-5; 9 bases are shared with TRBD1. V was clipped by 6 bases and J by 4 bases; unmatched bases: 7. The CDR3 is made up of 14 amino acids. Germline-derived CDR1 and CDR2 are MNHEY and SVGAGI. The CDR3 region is CASRAGTGMYEQYF. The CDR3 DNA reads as TGTGCCAGCAGAGCCGGGACAGGGATGTACGAGCAGTACTTC.

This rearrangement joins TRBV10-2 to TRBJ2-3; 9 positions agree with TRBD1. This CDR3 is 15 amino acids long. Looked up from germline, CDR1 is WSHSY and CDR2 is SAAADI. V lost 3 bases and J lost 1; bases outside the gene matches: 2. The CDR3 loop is CASSERDRGTDTQYF. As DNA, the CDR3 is TGCGCCAGCAGTGAAAGGGACAGGGGCACAGATACGCAGTATTTT.

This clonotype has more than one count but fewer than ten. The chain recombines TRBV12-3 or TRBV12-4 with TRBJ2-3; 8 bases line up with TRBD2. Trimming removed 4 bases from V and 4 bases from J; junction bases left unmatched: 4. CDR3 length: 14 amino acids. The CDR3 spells CASSSLAVADTQYF. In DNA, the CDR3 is TGTGCCAGCAGTTCACTAGCGGTAGCAGATACGCAGTATTTT.

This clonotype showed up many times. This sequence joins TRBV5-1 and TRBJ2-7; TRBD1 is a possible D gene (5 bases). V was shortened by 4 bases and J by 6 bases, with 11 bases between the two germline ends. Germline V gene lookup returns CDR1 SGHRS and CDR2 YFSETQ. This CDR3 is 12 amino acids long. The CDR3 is CASSPQGREQYF. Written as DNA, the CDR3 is TGCGCCAGCAGCCCCCAGGGTCGCGAGCAGTACTTC.

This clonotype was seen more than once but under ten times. The CDR3 here is CSARGTVYNEQFF. Written as DNA, the CDR3 is TGCAGTGCTAGAGGGACAGTCTACAATGAGCAGTTCTTC. The genes are TRBV20-1 and TRBJ2-1; a weak D match, TRBD1 (6 bases). CDR3 length: 13 amino acids. The germline V and J ends were trimmed by 1 base and 3 bases, with 7 bases remaining between them. Germline assignment: CDR1 DFQATT and CDR2 SNEGSKA (reference sequence).

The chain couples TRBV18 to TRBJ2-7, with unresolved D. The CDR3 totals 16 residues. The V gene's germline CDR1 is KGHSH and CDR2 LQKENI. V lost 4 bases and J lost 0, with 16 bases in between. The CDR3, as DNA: TGTGCCAGCTCACTCCAAGTGGGGTCGGCCTCCTACGAGCAGTACTTC. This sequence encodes CASSLQVGSASYEQYF. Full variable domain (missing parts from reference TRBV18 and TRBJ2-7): NAGVMQNPRHLVRRRGQEARLRCSPMKGHSHVYWYRQLPEEGLKFMVYLQKENIIDESGMPKERFSAEFPKEGPSILRIQQVVRGDSAAYFCASSLQVGSASYEQYFGPGTRLTVT.

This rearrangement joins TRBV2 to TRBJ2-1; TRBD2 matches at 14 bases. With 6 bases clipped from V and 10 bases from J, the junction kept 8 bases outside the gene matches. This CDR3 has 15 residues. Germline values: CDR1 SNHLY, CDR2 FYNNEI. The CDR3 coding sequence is TGTGCCAGCAGCGCAGGACTAGCGGGGGGCAGGGAGCAGTTCTTC. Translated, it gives CASSAGLAGGREQFF.

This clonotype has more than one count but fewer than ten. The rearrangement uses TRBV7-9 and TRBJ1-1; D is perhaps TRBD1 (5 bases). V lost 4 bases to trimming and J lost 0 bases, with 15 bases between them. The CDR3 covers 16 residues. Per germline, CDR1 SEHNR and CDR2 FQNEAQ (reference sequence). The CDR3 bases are TGTGCCAGCAGCTCCCTGGAAGGGACCCTGAACACTGAAGCTTTCTTT. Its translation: CASSSLEGTLNTEAFF.

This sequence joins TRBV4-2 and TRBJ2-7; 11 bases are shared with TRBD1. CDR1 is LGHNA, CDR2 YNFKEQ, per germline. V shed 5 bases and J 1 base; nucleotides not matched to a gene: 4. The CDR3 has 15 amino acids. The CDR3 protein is CASSTGTGGSYEQYF. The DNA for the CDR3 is TGTGCCAGCAGCACGGGGACAGGGGGTTCCTACGAGCAGTACTTC.

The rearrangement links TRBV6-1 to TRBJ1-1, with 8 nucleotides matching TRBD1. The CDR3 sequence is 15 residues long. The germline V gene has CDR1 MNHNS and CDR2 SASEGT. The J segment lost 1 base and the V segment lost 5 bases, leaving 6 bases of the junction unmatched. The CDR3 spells CASSRRTGTNTEAFF. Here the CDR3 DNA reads TGTGCCAGCAGTCGACGGACAGGGACGAACACTGAAGCTTTCTTT.

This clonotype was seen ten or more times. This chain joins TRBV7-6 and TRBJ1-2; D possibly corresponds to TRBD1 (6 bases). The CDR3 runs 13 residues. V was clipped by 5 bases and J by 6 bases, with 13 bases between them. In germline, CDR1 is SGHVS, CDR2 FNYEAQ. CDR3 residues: CASSDRTEHGYTF. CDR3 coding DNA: TGTGCCAGCAGCGACAGGACAGAGCATGGCTACACCTTC.